The clone carrying this TCR beta chain has a count of ten or more. Germline assignment: CDR1 SGHRS and CDR2 YFSETQ. V lost 1 base and J lost 2, with 12 bases in between. The CDR3 has 15 residues. These data originate in a study of neurological immune-mediated disorders. TCRdb reprocessed the 5' RACE reads with MiXCR, giving one entry per CDR3 protein. The sample includes 60,000 to 85,000 distinct CDR3 sequences, less than 5.5% of them seen just once. The clonotype originates from a woman aged 25-40 years with multiple sclerosis. Material for sequencing was PBMCs. The chain is built from TRBV5-1 and TRBJ2-5; D remains ambiguous. CDR3 DNA: TGCGCCAGCAGCTTGACCCCCGGCGTGCAAGAGACCCAGTACTTC. It specifies CASSLTPGVQETQYF.